These 27 T cell receptor beta chains originate from one sample sequenced in a study of CD8 T cells in ankylosing spondylitis. Using its own MiXCR run on the 5' RACE reads, TCRdb lists one record per CDR3 protein. Seen here are about 92,000 distinct CDR3 sequences, around 9.4% observed once, and the top ten hold 5.1%. Source material: blood, either unsorted or a sorted T cell fraction (not recorded which). Source of these receptors: a male donor with ankylosing spondylitis or in good health (not recorded which).

This clonotype was recorded a few times. The J gene is TRBJ1-2, the V gene TRBV27, with TRBD1 matching over 7 bases. The CDR3 extends over 16 amino acids. Germline CDR1 reads MNHEY; CDR2 reads SMNVEV (reference sequence). V lost 3 bases and J lost 4; bases outside the gene matches: 11. In nucleotides, the CDR3 is TGTGCCAGCAGTTTCATCGATCGACAGGGCCCCTATGGCTACACCTTC. It translates to CASSFIDRQGPYGYTF.

This clonotype was observed many times. This chain links TRBV7-9 with TRBJ2-5, with D possibly being TRBD1 (6 bases). The CDR3 is made up of 16 amino acids. The V gene's germline CDR1 is SEHNR and CDR2 FQNEAQ (reference sequence). V lost 5 bases and J lost 4, with 20 bases in between. The CDR3 nucleotides read TGTGCCAGCAGCCCACAGCCCTCAGGGGCGCGAGAGACCCAGTACTTC. This translates into CASSPQPSGARETQYF.

This clonotype was observed many times. The genes are TRBV20-1 and TRBJ2-7; possible D gene TRBD1, 6 bases. The CDR3 contains 15 residues. Germline V gene lookup returns CDR1 DFQATT and CDR2 SNEGSKA (reference sequence). Trimming left V 3 bases short and J 1 base short, with 16 bases between. The CDR3 nucleotides read TGCAGTGCTAGGGTAGGGGGTATCAGATCCTACGAGCAGTACTTC. Amino acid sequence: CSARVGGIRSYEQYF.

This clonotype was seen a handful of times. The chain employs TRBV7-9 and TRBJ2-1, with no clear D. Trimming pared 6 bases from V and 0 bases from J, leaving 12 bases between. The CDR3 totals 15 residues. CDR1 is SEHNR and CDR2 is FQNEAQ in the germline V gene (reference sequence). CDR3 DNA: TGTGCCAGCAGTGATAGGATAAGCTCCTACAATGAGCAGTTCTTC. Its translation is CASSDRISSYNEQFF.

This clonotype was seen repeatedly, ten times or more. J is TRBJ2-7 and V is TRBV29-1; D may match TRBD1 or TRBD2 (5 bases each). The CDR3 runs to 11 residues. Trimming took off 5 bases at V and 5 bases at J, with 10 bases between the two ends. Germline V lookup: CDR1 SQVTM, CDR2 ANQGSEA. This chain's CDR3 is CSVTRGNEQYF. Written as DNA, the CDR3 is TGCAGCGTTACGAGGGGTAACGAGCAGTACTTC.

There are a few counts of this clonotype. This chain joins TRBV27 and TRBJ2-5; TRBD1 matches at 11 bases. Per the germline V gene, CDR1 is MNHEY and CDR2 is SMNVEV (reference sequence). The CDR3 loop spans 15 amino acids. The junction had 5 bases not matched to a gene; V was cut back by 6 bases and J by 2 bases. CDR3 in DNA: TGTGCCAGCAGCTTCCGGGACAGGGGGCAAGAGACCCAGTACTTC. Protein sequence: CASSFRDRGQETQYF.

This clonotype was counted ten times or more. CDR3 sequence reads: CASIPSGLSSYNEQFF. DNA of the CDR3: TGTGCCAGCATCCCTAGCGGATTAAGCTCCTACAATGAGCAGTTCTTC. The rearrangement links TRBV2 to TRBJ2-1, with 7 bases lining up with TRBD2. With V trimmed by 7 bases and J by 0 bases, 9 bases remained unmatched. This CDR3 is 16 amino acids long. Germline V gene sequence: CDR1 SNHLY, CDR2 FYNNEI.

The sample holds many counts of this clonotype. The chain uses TRBV7-2 and TRBJ2-1, with a weak D call TRBD2 (5 bases). Germline V gives CDR1 SGHTA, CDR2 FQGNSA. Trimming took off 2 bases at V and 4 bases at J, with 12 bases between the two ends. CDR3 length equals 15 residues. The CDR3 reads CASSLSPGMYNEQFF. The CDR3 nucleotides read TGTGCCAGCAGCTTATCTCCGGGGATGTACAATGAGCAGTTCTTC.

Points on this clonotype: The junction and the germline gene differ at one end; a read error may be behind it. This chain connects TRBV3-1 to TRBJ2-7, with TRBD2 matching 8 bases. Per the germline V gene, CDR1 is LGHDT and CDR2 is YNNKEL (reference sequence). There are 15 residues in the CDR3. The chain's CDR3 is CASTQEGTSIDEQYF. CDR3 nucleotides: TGTGCCAGCACCCAAGAAGGGACTAGTATCGACGAGCAGTACTTC.

This clonotype was counted at least ten times. The chain couples TRBV5-1 to TRBJ2-3; possible D gene TRBD1, 5 bases. V was clipped by 4 bases and J by 0 bases, with 15 bases between them. The CDR3 spans 16 residues. Germline CDR1 reads SGHRS; CDR2 reads YFSETQ. Here the CDR3 reads CASSSFDSTSTDTQYF. CDR3 in DNA: TGCGCCAGCAGCAGCTTCGACAGTACTAGCACAGATACGCAGTATTTT. The full variable domain, rest sourced from reference TRBV5-1 and TRBJ2-3, is KAGVTQTPRYLIKTRGQQVTLSCSPISGHRSVSWYQQTPGQGLQFLFEYFSETQRNKGNFPGRFSGRQFSNSRSEMNVSTLELGDSALYLCASSSFDSTSTDTQYFGPGTRLTVL.

This clonotype was seen repeatedly, ten times or more. The rearrangement links TRBV5-1 to TRBJ2-3; D remains unclear. CDR1 and CDR2 from the germline V gene are SGHRS and YFSETQ. V was cut by 4 bases and J by 3 bases, with 15 bases left in between. The CDR3 runs 15 residues. The CDR3 reads CASSAQTGVTDTQYF. The CDR3 bases are TGCGCCAGCAGCGCCCAAACCGGAGTTACAGATACGCAGTATTTT.

This clonotype was found many times. This sequence joins TRBV7-2 and TRBJ2-2; D may be TRBD2 (5 bases). CDR3 length equals 15 residues. Germline lookup yields CDR1 SGHTA and CDR2 FQGNSA. V was shortened by 3 bases and J by 7 bases, with 15 bases between the two germline ends. DNA of the CDR3: TGTGCCAGCAGCTTGGAGGTTCAAACAAACGGGGAGCTGTTTTTT. This sequence encodes CASSLEVQTNGELFF.

This clonotype appeared many times. V is TRBV29-1 and J is TRBJ2-5; D uncertain. The germline gives CDR1 SQVTM, CDR2 ANQGSEA. V gave up 4 bases and J gave up 5 bases, with 2 bases separating them. The CDR3 consists of 9 residues. The CDR3: CSVGETQYF. In DNA form, the CDR3 reads TGCAGCGTTGGGGAGACCCAGTACTTC.

This clonotype was seen repeatedly, ten times or more. This chain links TRBV5-1 with TRBJ2-3; TRBD1 matches at 8 bases. V trimming: 4 bases; J trimming: 5 bases; junction bases outside the gene matches: 15. Germline CDR1 reads SGHRS; CDR2 reads YFSETQ. This CDR3 comprises 17 residues. The CDR3 is CASSPGAGDRRIDTQYF. CDR3 sequence (DNA): TGCGCCAGCAGCCCCGGGGCTGGGGACAGGAGGATAGATACGCAGTATTTT. The variable domain in full, completed from reference TRBV5-1 and TRBJ2-3, reads KAGVTQTPRYLIKTRGQQVTLSCSPISGHRSVSWYQQTPGQGLQFLFEYFSETQRNKGNFPGRFSGRQFSNSRSEMNVSTLELGDSALYLCASSPGAGDRRIDTQYFGPGTRLTVL.

The sample holds many counts of this clonotype. CDR3 region: CASSYGVTRETQYF. CDR3 in DNA: TGTGCCAGCAGTTACGGAGTCACCCGAGAGACCCAGTACTTC. The rearrangement links TRBV2 to TRBJ2-5, with unresolved D. The V end lost 5 bases, the J end lost 4 bases, and 14 bases lay between the germline ends. CDR1 and CDR2 from the germline V gene are SNHLY and FYNNEI. This CDR3 spans 14 amino acids.

This clonotype was picked up many times. V gene TRBV3-1 combines with J gene TRBJ2-5; 8 bases match TRBD2. Per the germline V gene, CDR1 is LGHDT and CDR2 is YNNKEL (reference sequence). V was clipped by 0 bases and J by 5 bases; unmatched bases: 8. The CDR3 sequence is 16 residues long. The CDR3 spells CASSQDQRGLRETQYF. The CDR3, as DNA: TGTGCCAGCAGCCAAGATCAGCGGGGGCTAAGGGAGACCCAGTACTTC.

The CDR3 DNA reads TGTGCCAGCAGTTCCGACGCGGGGAGGCAAGAGACCCAGTACTTC. Its protein is CASSSDAGRQETQYF. The rearrangement joins TRBV27 to TRBJ2-5; tentatively, D is TRBD2 (6 bases). The CDR3 consists of 15 residues. The V gene's germline CDR1 is MNHEY and CDR2 SMNVEV (reference sequence). V lost 4 bases to trimming and J lost 2 bases, with 14 bases between them.

This chain uses TRBV3-1 with TRBJ2-7, with unresolved D. Germline CDR1 reads LGHDT; CDR2 reads YNNKEL (reference sequence). This CDR3 contains 13 residues. Between the trimmed V and J ends, which lost 2 bases and 7 bases, there was a span of 12 bases. CDR3 in DNA: TGTGCCAGCAGCCAACCTGCCTCGGTTGAGCAGTACTTC. Its translation is CASSQPASVEQYF.

V is TRBV7-4 and J is TRBJ2-7, with 16 bases fitting TRBD2. Germline lookup yields CDR1 SGHVT and CDR2 SQSDAQ. Trimming cost V 5 bases and J 4 bases; bases outside gene matches: 11. The CDR3 extends over 18 amino acids. The CDR3 protein is CASSAAGTSGGALYEQYF. In DNA form, the CDR3 reads TGTGCCAGCAGCGCCGCCGGGACTAGCGGGGGGGCCTTATACGAGCAGTACTTC. Complete variable domain (other parts from reference TRBV7-4 and TRBJ2-7): GAGVSQSPRYKVAKRGRDVALRCDSISGHVTLYWYRQTLGQGSEVLTYSQSDAQRDKSGRPSGRFSAERPERSVSTLKIQRTEQGDSAVYLCASSAAGTSGGALYEQYFGPGTRLTVT.

This clonotype was observed many times. CDR3 nucleotide sequence: TGTGCCACCAGTGAGGCAATGGGGGGTGGTCTTAATGAGCAGTTCTTC. This sequence encodes CATSEAMGGGLNEQFF. The V and J genes are TRBV24-1 and TRBJ2-1, with D perhaps matching TRBD2 (6 bases). This CDR3 is built from 16 residues. CDR1 is KGHDR and CDR2 is SFDVKD in the germline V gene. Deletions cut 4 bases from V and 7 bases from J, with 19 bases between.

This clonotype was detected many times. This chain uses TRBV5-1 with TRBJ2-5; 7 nucleotides line up with TRBD1. Unmatched junction bases numbered 1, after V lost 2 bases and J lost 0 bases. The CDR3 totals 14 residues. Germline CDR1 SGHRS, CDR2 YFSETQ. The CDR3 region is CASSFQGDQETQYF. Written as DNA, the CDR3 is TGCGCCAGCAGCTTCCAGGGGGACCAAGAGACCCAGTACTTC.

The gene calls are TRBV15 and TRBJ2-3; TRBD2 is a possible D gene (6 bases). The length of the CDR3 is 16 residues. In germline, CDR1 is LNHNV, CDR2 YYDKDF (reference sequence). V was cut by 1 base and J by 0 bases, with 11 bases left in between. The CDR3 nucleotides are TGTGCCACCAGCAGAGGGTCAGGACTAAGCACAGATACGCAGTATTTT. Translating it yields CATSRGSGLSTDTQYF.

This clonotype was observed a few times. This chain joins TRBV20-1 and TRBJ2-1; 11 bases are shared with TRBD2. Germline V gene lookup returns CDR1 DFQATT and CDR2 SNEGSKA (reference sequence). The CDR3 is 15 amino acids. J gave up 8 bases and V 6 bases, and 12 bases lay outside the gene matches. The CDR3 DNA follows: TGCAGTGCAAATAGCGGGGGGGTCAGTTTCGATGAGCAGTTCTTC. This translates into CSANSGGVSFDEQFF.

This clonotype has ten or more counts. This chain links TRBV9 with TRBJ1-1, with unresolved D. V was shortened by 3 bases and J by 4 bases, with 19 bases between the two germline ends. The CDR3 has 16 residues. The germline V gene encodes CDR1 SGDLS and CDR2 YYNGEE. The CDR3: CASSASVLRLPTEAFF. The CDR3 bases are TGTGCCAGCAGCGCGTCCGTTTTGAGGTTGCCCACTGAAGCTTTCTTT.

This clonotype was seen ten or more times. V is TRBV3-1 and J is TRBJ2-5, with D hard to call. Trimming removed 6 bases from V and 2 bases from J, with 7 bases in between. CDR1 LGHDT and CDR2 YNNKEL come from the germline V gene (reference sequence). The CDR3 runs 12 residues. This CDR3 is CASRGGQETQYF. The CDR3 DNA reads as TGTGCCAGCAGGGGTGGACAAGAGACCCAGTACTTC.

This clonotype was seen repeatedly, ten times or more. The rearrangement joins TRBV27 to TRBJ2-7; no clear D gene. Germline V gene sequence: CDR1 MNHEY, CDR2 SMNVEV (reference sequence). The V gene lost 6 bases and the J gene lost 0 bases, with 9 bases spanning the gap. This CDR3 contains 13 residues. The CDR3 here is CASSHPASYEQYF. The CDR3 nucleotides are TGTGCCAGCAGCCACCCGGCCTCCTACGAGCAGTACTTC.

With regard to this clonotype: This may stem from a read error, because a much larger clone lies one nucleotide away. The chain carries TRBV7-2 and TRBJ2-1; D is possibly TRBD1 (5 bases). This CDR3 has 14 residues. In germline, CDR1 is SGHTA, CDR2 FQGNSA. The CDR3: CVSRINQGYNEQFF. CDR3 bases: TGTGTCAGCAGGATTAATCAGGGTTACAATGAGCAGTTCTTC.